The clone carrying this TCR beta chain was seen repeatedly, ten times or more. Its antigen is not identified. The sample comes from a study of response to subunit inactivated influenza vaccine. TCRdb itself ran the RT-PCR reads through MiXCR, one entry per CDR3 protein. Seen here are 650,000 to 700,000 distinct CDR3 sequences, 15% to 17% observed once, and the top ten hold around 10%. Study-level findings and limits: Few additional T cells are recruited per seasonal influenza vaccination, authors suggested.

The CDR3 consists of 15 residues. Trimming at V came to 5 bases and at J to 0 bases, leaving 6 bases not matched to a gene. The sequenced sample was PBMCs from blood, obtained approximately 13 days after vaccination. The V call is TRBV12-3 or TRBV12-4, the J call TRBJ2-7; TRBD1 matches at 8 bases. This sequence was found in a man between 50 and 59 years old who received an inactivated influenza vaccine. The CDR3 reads CASSPRDRHSYEQYF. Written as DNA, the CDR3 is TGTGCCAGCAGTCCCCGGGACAGGCACTCCTACGAGCAGTACTTC.